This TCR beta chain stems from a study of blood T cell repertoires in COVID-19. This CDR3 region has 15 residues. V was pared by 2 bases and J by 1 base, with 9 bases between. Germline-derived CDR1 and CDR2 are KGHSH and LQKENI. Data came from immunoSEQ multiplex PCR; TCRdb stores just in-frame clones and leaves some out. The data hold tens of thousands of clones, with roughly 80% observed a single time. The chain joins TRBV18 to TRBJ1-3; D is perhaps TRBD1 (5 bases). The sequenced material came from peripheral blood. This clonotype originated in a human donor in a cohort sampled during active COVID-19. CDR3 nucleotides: TGTGCCAGCTCACCAGCGGGGGGTTCTGGAAACACCATATATTTT. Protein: CASSPAGGSGNTIYF.